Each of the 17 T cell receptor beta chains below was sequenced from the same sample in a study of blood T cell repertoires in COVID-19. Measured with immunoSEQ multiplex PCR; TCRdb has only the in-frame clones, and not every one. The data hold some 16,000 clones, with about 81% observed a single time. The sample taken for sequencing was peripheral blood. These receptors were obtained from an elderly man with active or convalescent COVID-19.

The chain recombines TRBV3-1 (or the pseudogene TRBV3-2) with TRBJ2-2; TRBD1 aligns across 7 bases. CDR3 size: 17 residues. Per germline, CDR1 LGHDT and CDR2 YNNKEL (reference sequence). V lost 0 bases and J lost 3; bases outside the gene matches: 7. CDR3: CASSQDLGQVYTGELFF. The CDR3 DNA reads TGTGCCAGCAGCCAAGATTTAGGACAGGTCTACACCGGGGAGCTGTTTTTT.

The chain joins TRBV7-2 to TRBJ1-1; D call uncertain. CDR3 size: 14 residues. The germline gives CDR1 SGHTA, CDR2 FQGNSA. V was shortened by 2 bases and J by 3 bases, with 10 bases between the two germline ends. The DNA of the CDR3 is TGTGCCAGCAGCTTACGGATGGAGGACACTGAAGCTTTCTTT. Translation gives CASSLRMEDTEAFF.

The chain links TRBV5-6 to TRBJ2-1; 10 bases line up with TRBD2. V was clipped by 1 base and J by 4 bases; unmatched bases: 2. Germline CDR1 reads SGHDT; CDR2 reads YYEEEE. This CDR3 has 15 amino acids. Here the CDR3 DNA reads TGTGCCAGCAGCTTGCCTAGCGGGGGTTACAATGAGCAGTTCTTC. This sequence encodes CASSLPSGGYNEQFF.

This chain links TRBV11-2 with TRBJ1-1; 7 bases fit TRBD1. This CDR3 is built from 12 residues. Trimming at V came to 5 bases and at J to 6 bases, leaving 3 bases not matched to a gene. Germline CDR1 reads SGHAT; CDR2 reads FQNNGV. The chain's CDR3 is CASSVRGAEAFF. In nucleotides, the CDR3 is TGTGCCAGCAGCGTCAGGGGGGCTGAAGCTTTCTTT.

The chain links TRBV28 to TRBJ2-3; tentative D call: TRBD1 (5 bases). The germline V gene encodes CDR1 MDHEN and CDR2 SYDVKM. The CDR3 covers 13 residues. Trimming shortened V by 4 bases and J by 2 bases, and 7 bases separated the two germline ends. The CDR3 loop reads CASSSTDTDTQYF. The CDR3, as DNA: TGTGCCAGCAGTTCGACAGACACAGATACGCAGTATTTT.

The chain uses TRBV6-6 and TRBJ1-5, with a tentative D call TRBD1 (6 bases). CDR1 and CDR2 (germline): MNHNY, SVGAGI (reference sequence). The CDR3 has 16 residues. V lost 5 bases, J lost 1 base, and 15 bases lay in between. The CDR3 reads CASSQAHRVSNQPQHF. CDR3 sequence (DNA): TGTGCCAGCAGTCAAGCCCACAGGGTGAGCAATCAGCCCCAGCATTTT.

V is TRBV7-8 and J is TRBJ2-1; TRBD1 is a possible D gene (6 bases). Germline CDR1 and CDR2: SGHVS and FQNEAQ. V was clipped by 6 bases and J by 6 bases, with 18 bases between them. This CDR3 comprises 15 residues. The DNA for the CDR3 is TGTGCCAGCAGTCCCCCCTCTAGGGGGAGCAATGAGCAGTTCTTC. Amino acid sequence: CASSPPSRGSNEQFF.

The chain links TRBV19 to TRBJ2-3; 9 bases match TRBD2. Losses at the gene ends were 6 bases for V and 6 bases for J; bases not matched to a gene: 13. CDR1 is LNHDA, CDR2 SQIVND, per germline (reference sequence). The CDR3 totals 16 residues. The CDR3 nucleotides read TGTGCCAGTAGCCCCATAGCGGGGGCGATCGTGGATACGCAGTATTTT. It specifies CASSPIAGAIVDTQYF.

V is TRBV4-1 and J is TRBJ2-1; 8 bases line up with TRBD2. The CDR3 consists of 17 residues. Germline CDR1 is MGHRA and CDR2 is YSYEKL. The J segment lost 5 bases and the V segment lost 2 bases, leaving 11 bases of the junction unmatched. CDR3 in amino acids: CASSQTPGGAPHNEQFF. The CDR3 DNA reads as TGCGCCAGCAGCCAAACCCCCGGGGGGGCACCGCACAATGAGCAGTTCTTC.

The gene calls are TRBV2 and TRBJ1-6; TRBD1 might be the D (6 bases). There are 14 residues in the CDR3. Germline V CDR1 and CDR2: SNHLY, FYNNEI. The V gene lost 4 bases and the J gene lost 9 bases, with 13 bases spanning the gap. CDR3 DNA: TGTGCCAGCAGTGGGGGGCCCAACATTTCACCCCTCCACTTT. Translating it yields CASSGGPNISPLHF.

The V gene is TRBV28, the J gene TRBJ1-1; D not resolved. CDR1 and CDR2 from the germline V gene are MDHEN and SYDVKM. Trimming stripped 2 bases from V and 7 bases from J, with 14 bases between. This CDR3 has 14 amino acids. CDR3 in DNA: TGTGCCAGCAGTTTAGGGGAGTGGCCAGTTGAAGCTTTCTTT. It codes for CASSLGEWPVEAFF. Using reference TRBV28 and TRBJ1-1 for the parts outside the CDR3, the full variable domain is DVKVTQSSRYLVKRTGEKVFLECVQDMDHENMFWYRQDPGLGLRLIYFSYDVKMKEKGDIPEGYSVSREKKERFSLILESASTNQTSMYLCASSLGEWPVEAFFGQGTRLTVV.

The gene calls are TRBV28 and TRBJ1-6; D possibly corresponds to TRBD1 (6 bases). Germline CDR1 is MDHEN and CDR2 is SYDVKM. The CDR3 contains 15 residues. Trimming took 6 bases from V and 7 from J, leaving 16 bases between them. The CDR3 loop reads CASSGQWIGNSPLHF. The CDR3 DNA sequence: TGTGCCAGCAGCGGACAGTGGATAGGGAATTCACCCCTCCACTTT.

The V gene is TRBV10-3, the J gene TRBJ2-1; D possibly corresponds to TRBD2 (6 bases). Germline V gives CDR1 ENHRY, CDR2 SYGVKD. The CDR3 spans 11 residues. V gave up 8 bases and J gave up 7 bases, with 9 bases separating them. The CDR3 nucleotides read TGTGCCATCCTTGCGGGAAATGAGCAGTTCTTC. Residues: CAILAGNEQFF.

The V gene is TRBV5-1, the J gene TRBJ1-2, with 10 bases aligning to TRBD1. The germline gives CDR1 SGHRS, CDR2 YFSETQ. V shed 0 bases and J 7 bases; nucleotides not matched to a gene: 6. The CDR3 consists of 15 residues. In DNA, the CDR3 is TGCGCCAGCAGCTTGGGTGGGACAGGGGCTGGTGGCTACACCTTC. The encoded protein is CASSLGGTGAGGYTF.

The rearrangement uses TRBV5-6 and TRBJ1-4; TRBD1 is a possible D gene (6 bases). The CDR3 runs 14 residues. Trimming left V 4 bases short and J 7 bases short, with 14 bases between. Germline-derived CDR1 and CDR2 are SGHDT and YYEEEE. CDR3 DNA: TGTGCCAGCAGCACACAGGGAGAAGCTGAAAAACTGTTTTTT. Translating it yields CASSTQGEAEKLFF.

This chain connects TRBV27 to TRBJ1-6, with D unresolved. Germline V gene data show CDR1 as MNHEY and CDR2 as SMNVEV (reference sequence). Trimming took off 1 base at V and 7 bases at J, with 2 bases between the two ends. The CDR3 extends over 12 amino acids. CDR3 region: CASSLLNSPLHF. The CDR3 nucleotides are TGTGCCAGCAGTTTATTAAATTCACCCCTCCACTTT.

The DNA of the CDR3 is TGTGCCAGCAGCCCCCTGCCCGGGACAGGGGGGTATGGCTACACCTTC. Its protein product is CASSPLPGTGGYGYTF. The chain joins TRBV5-4 to TRBJ1-2; TRBD1 matches at 11 bases. The trim removed 4 bases at V and 5 bases at J, leaving 10 bases unmatched. Germline lookup yields CDR1 SGHNT and CDR2 YYREEE (reference sequence). The CDR3 has 16 residues.